This T cell receptor beta chain was sequenced during a study of control samples from healthy donors and cancer patients. Clones were sequenced by immunoSEQ multiplex PCR, and TCRdb holds only the in-frame ones, with some missing. The repertoire holds around 70,000 clones, with about 83% as singletons. The germline V and J ends were trimmed by 2 bases and 5 bases, with 8 bases remaining between them. The CDR3 extends over 14 amino acids. CDR1 SGDLS and CDR2 YYNGEE come from the germline V gene. The source of this sequence is a man aged 55 to 70 in good health. The specimen sequenced was blood. The chain has TRBV9 and TRBJ1-6; D ambiguous. The CDR3: CASSVKRDNSPLHF. The CDR3, as DNA: TGTGCCAGCAGCGTCAAGCGGGATAATTCACCCCTCCACTTT.